The rows below give T cell receptor beta chains drawn from one sample of a study of blood T cells in healthy people across ages. TCRdb reprocessed the 5' RACE reads via MiXCR and lists one record per CDR3 protein. The sample has hundreds of thousands of distinct CDR3 sequences; under 45% are singletons. The sequencing sample was made of blood. The receptors derive from a man in his 60s in good health. Each CDR3 is given with its conserved first and last residue. Fields, in order: V gene, J gene, clone size, D gene, CDR3 DNA, CDR3 protein. A D gene is named only where the DNA matches it firmly. Only part of the rows carry a size: once, few, many, or a class if the clone is expanded.

v_call: TRBV2; j_call: TRBJ2-5; clone_size: -; d_call: TRBD2; cdr3_nt: TGTGCCACCCTCCCTTTCTCGGGAGCGGGACAGACCCAGTACTTC; cdr3_aa: CATLPFSGAGQTQYF
v_call: TRBV28; j_call: TRBJ2-3; clone_size: -; d_call: TRBD1; cdr3_nt: TGTGCCACAAACGACAGGGTTGGTACGCAGTATTTT; cdr3_aa: CATNDRVGTQYF
v_call: TRBV6-1; j_call: TRBJ2-3; clone_size: -; d_call: TRBD2; cdr3_nt: TGTGTCAGCAGTGAAGCGGTCGAACTAGCGGGAGATACGCAGTATTTT; cdr3_aa: CVSSEAVELAGDTQYF
v_call: TRBV6-2/TRBV6-3; j_call: TRBJ1-5; clone_size: -; d_call: -; cdr3_nt: TGTGCCAGCAGTTATCCTGGACAGATGATTGATAGCAATCAGCCCCAGCATTTT; cdr3_aa: CASSYPGQMIDSNQPQHF
v_call: TRBV12-3/TRBV12-4; j_call: TRBJ2-4; clone_size: -; d_call: -; cdr3_nt: TGTGCCAGCAGTTTAGATCGGGGTTGGAACATTCAGTACTTC; cdr3_aa: CASSLDRGWNIQYF
v_call: TRBV18; j_call: TRBJ1-2; clone_size: -; d_call: TRBD1; cdr3_nt: TGTGCCAGCTCTCCTGGCGGGACAGGGCCGGGCTATGGCTACACCTTC; cdr3_aa: CASSPGGTGPGYGYTF
v_call: TRBV6-2/TRBV6-3; j_call: TRBJ1-1; clone_size: -; d_call: TRBD1; cdr3_nt: TGTGCCTGCAGTTACTCGAGAGACAGGGGATACACTGAAGCTTTCTTT; cdr3_aa: CACSYSRDRGYTEAFF
v_call: TRBV7-8; j_call: TRBJ2-5; clone_size: -; d_call: -; cdr3_nt: TGTGCCAGCCGAAGAGGCGAAGAGACCCAGTACTTC; cdr3_aa: CASRRGEETQYF
v_call: TRBV20-1; j_call: TRBJ1-6; clone_size: -; d_call: TRBD1; cdr3_nt: TGCAGTGCTAGAGATAGTAGGGGGCATAATTCACCCCTCCACTTT; cdr3_aa: CSARDSRGHNSPLHF
v_call: TRBV7-2; j_call: TRBJ2-5; clone_size: -; d_call: -; cdr3_nt: TGTGCCAGCAGCGCCGCTGCTAGAAACCAAGAGACCCAGTACTTC; cdr3_aa: CASSAAARNQETQYF
v_call: TRBV10-3; j_call: TRBJ2-1; clone_size: -; d_call: -; cdr3_nt: TGTGCCATCAGTGATGTCGGGGCATCTAACTCCTACAATGAGCAGTTCTTC; cdr3_aa: CAISDVGASNSYNEQFF
v_call: TRBV7-2; j_call: TRBJ2-1; clone_size: many; d_call: TRBD1; cdr3_nt: TGTGCCAGCAGCCGCAAACCTCCGGGACAGGGGTCTCTCAATGAGCAGTTCTTC; cdr3_aa: CASSRKPPGQGSLNEQFF
v_call: TRBV9; j_call: TRBJ2-7; clone_size: few; d_call: -; cdr3_nt: TGTGCCAGCAGCGTAGAGGAGGGGGCCGGCTCCTACGAGCAGTACTTC; cdr3_aa: CASSVEEGAGSYEQYF
v_call: TRBV6-5; j_call: TRBJ1-4; clone_size: once; d_call: -; cdr3_nt: TGTGCCAGCAGCCGGACAGTCACTAATGAAAAACTGTTTTTT; cdr3_aa: CASSRTVTNEKLFF
v_call: TRBV12-3/TRBV12-4; j_call: TRBJ2-7; clone_size: few; d_call: TRBD2; cdr3_nt: TGTGCCAGCAGTTTCCGCGCGGGGGGGCTCGGGGAGCAGTACTTC; cdr3_aa: CASSFRAGGLGEQYF
v_call: TRBV9; j_call: TRBJ1-6; clone_size: -; d_call: -; cdr3_nt: TGTGCCAGCAGCCCCCACAGGGAATCTAATTCACCCCTCCACTTT; cdr3_aa: CASSPHRESNSPLHF
v_call: TRBV5-1; j_call: TRBJ2-1; clone_size: -; d_call: TRBD2; cdr3_nt: TGCGCCAGCAGCACCCCGAGGACTAGCGGGGGGACCAATGAGCAGTTCTTC; cdr3_aa: CASSTPRTSGGTNEQFF
v_call: TRBV3-1; j_call: TRBJ2-7; clone_size: -; d_call: TRBD2; cdr3_nt: TGTGCCAGCAGCCAGATCCCTCGGACTAGCGGGGCTGGGGAGCAGTACTTC; cdr3_aa: CASSQIPRTSGAGEQYF
v_call: TRBV3-1; j_call: TRBJ2-3; clone_size: once; d_call: -; cdr3_nt: TGTGCCAGCAGCCAAGATTGGAGGGAGGGGGGCCCAGATACGCAGTATTTT; cdr3_aa: CASSQDWREGGPDTQYF
v_call: TRBV7-6; j_call: TRBJ2-1; clone_size: -; d_call: -; cdr3_nt: TGTGCCAGCAGCCCCGGGACTTCCCTCGCCAATGAGCAGTTCTTC; cdr3_aa: CASSPGTSLANEQFF
v_call: TRBV18; j_call: TRBJ2-5; clone_size: -; d_call: -; cdr3_nt: TGTGCCAGCTCACCCGGAGGGGAGACCCTGTACTTC; cdr3_aa: CASSPGGETLYF
v_call: TRBV11-2; j_call: TRBJ2-3; clone_size: -; d_call: TRBD1; cdr3_nt: TGTGCCAGCAGCCCCACGACAGGGGTGGGAGATACGCAGTATTTT; cdr3_aa: CASSPTTGVGDTQYF
v_call: TRBV6-1; j_call: TRBJ1-1; clone_size: -; d_call: TRBD1; cdr3_nt: TGTGCCAGCAGTGACCGGACAGGGTGGACTGAAGCTTTCTTT; cdr3_aa: CASSDRTGWTEAFF
v_call: TRBV2; j_call: TRBJ1-2; clone_size: -; d_call: TRBD1; cdr3_nt: TGTGCCAGCAGTACCACAGGGGCGGACTATGGCTACACCTTC; cdr3_aa: CASSTTGADYGYTF
v_call: TRBV4-1; j_call: TRBJ2-4; clone_size: few; d_call: TRBD1; cdr3_nt: TGCGCCAGCAGCCAAAGAGGGGGCTGGATTCAGTACTTC; cdr3_aa: CASSQRGGWIQYF
v_call: TRBV4-3; j_call: TRBJ2-7; clone_size: many; d_call: TRBD2; cdr3_nt: TGCGCCAGCAGCTCCGGGACTATGGGCGAGCAGTACTTC; cdr3_aa: CASSSGTMGEQYF
v_call: TRBV4-3; j_call: TRBJ2-5; clone_size: -; d_call: -; cdr3_nt: TGCGCCAGCAGCCGGGTTGGAAACGCGGGTCAAGAGACCCAGTACTTC; cdr3_aa: CASSRVGNAGQETQYF
v_call: TRBV7-9; j_call: TRBJ1-6; clone_size: once; d_call: -; cdr3_nt: TGTGCCAGCAGCTCCCTTCGGGGAGGGGGAGATTCACCCCTCCACTTT; cdr3_aa: CASSSLRGGGDSPLHF
v_call: TRBV4-1; j_call: TRBJ2-1; clone_size: -; d_call: -; cdr3_nt: TGCGCCAGCAGCCAAGGTCCTGGGCGGCGCTCCTACAATGAGCAGTTCTTC; cdr3_aa: CASSQGPGRRSYNEQFF
v_call: TRBV20-1; j_call: TRBJ1-2; clone_size: -; d_call: -; cdr3_nt: TGCAGTGCTGTCCCCTTGAATGGCTACACCTTC; cdr3_aa: CSAVPLNGYTF
v_call: TRBV20-1; j_call: TRBJ2-5; clone_size: -; d_call: -; cdr3_nt: TGCAGTGCTAGAGATCCAGGGGCAGGAGAGACCCAGTACTTC; cdr3_aa: CSARDPGAGETQYF
v_call: TRBV4-3; j_call: TRBJ1-5; clone_size: few; d_call: TRBD1; cdr3_nt: TGCGCCAGCAGCCAAGATAGGACAGGGGGAGGACAGCCCCAGCATTTT; cdr3_aa: CASSQDRTGGGQPQHF
v_call: TRBV20-1; j_call: TRBJ2-3; clone_size: -; d_call: -; cdr3_nt: TGCAGTGCTAGAGAAAGAGACTACCAGAAGTATTTT; cdr3_aa: CSARERDYQKYF
v_call: TRBV29-1; j_call: TRBJ1-1; clone_size: -; d_call: -; cdr3_nt: TGCAGCGCCACGATGAACATATTGAACACTGAAGCTTTCTTT; cdr3_aa: CSATMNILNTEAFF
v_call: TRBV20-1; j_call: TRBJ2-1; clone_size: once; d_call: TRBD2; cdr3_nt: TGCAGTGCTAGGTGGGGGACGGGGGGGGAAAGCTCCTACAATGAGCAGTTCTTC; cdr3_aa: CSARWGTGGESSYNEQFF
v_call: TRBV7-9; j_call: TRBJ1-4; clone_size: few; d_call: -; cdr3_nt: TGTGCCAGCAGCTTGACGTTTACAGAGCCCTATAATGAAAAACTGTTTTTT; cdr3_aa: CASSLTFTEPYNEKLFF
v_call: TRBV10-3; j_call: TRBJ2-1; clone_size: -; d_call: -; cdr3_nt: TGTGCCATCAGCCCAGGGGGGTACAATGAGCAGTTCTTC; cdr3_aa: CAISPGGYNEQFF
v_call: TRBV5-1; j_call: TRBJ1-1; clone_size: once; d_call: -; cdr3_nt: TGCGCCAGCTACACGGCGGAGAACACTGAAGCTTTCTTT; cdr3_aa: CASYTAENTEAFF